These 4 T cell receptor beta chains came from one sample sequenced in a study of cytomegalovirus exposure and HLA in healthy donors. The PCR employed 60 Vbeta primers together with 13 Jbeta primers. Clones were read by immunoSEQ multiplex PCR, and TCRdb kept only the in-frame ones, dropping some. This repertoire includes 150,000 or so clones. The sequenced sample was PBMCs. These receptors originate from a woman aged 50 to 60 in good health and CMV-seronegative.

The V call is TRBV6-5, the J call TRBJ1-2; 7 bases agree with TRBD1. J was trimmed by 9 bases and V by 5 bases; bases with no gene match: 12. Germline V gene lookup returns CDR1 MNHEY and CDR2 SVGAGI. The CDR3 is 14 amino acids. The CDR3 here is CASSPFEGARSYTF. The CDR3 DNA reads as TGTGCCAGCAGTCCCTTTGAGGGGGCGAGAAGCTACACCTTC.

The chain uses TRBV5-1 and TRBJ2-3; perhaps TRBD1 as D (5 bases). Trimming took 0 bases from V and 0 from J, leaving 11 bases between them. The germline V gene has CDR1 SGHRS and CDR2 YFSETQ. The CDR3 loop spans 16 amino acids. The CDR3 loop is CASSLGLDKSTDTQYF. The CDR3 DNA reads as TGCGCCAGCAGCTTGGGGCTGGACAAAAGCACAGATACGCAGTATTTT.

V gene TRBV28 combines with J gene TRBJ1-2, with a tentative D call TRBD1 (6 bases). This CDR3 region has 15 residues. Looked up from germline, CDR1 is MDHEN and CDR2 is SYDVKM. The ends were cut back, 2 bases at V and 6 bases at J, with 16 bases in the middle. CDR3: CASSLPNRVSDGYTF. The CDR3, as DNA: TGTGCCAGCAGTTTACCAAACAGGGTTTCGGATGGCTACACCTTC.

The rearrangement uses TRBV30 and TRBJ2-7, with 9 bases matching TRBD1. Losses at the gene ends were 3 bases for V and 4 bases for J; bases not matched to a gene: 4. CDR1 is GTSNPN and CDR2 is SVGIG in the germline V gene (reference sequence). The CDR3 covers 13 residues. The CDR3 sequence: CAWSKGTGYEQYF. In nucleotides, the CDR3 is TGTGCCTGGAGCAAAGGGACAGGGTACGAGCAGTACTTC. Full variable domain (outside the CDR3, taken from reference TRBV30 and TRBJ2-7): SQTIHQWPATLVQPVGSPLSLECTVEGTSNPNLYWYRQAAGRGLQLLFYSVGIGQISSEVPQNLSASRPQDRQFILSSKKLLLSDSGFYLCAWSKGTGYEQYFGPGTRLTVT.